This record looks at one TCR beta chain sequence and its context. The data derive from a study of CD8 T cells in Susac syndrome. Random hexamers served to reverse transcribe roughly 0.45 to 1 ug RNA. TCRdb fed the immunoSEQ multiplex PCR reads into MiXCR, producing one record per CDR3 protein. The data contain 110,000 or so distinct CDR3 sequences, around 94% of them seen just once; the ten biggest clones take up about 0.087%. Trimming took off 6 bases at V and 0 bases at J, with 20 bases between the two ends. The germline V gene has CDR1 MNHNS and CDR2 SASEGT. The CDR3 length is 17 residues. This sequence was found in a human donor with multiple sclerosis. The sample taken for sequencing was CD4+ T cells from PBMCs. V gene TRBV6-1 combines with J gene TRBJ1-1, with D maybe TRBD1 (5 bases). The CDR3 here is CASRRLGVRGMNTEAFF. As DNA, the CDR3 is TGTGCCAGCAGACGACTCGGGGTTCGGGGCATGAACACTGAAGCTTTCTTT.